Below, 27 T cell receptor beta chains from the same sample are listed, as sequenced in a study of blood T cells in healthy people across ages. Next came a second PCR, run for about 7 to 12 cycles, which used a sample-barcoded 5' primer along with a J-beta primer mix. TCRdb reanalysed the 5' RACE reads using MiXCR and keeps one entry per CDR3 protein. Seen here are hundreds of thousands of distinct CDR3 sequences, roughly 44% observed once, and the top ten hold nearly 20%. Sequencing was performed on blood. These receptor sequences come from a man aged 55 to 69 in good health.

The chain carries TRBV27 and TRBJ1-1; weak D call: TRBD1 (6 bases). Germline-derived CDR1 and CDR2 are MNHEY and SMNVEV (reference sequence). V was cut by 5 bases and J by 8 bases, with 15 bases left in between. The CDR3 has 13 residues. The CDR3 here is CASSVTGGLEAFF. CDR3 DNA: TGTGCCAGCAGTGTAACTGGGGGCCTCGAAGCTTTCTTT.

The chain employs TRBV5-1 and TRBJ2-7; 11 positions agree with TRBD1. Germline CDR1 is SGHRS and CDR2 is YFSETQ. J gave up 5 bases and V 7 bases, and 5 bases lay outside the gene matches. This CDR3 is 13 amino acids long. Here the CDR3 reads CASQGQGGDEQYF. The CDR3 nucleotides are TGCGCCAGCCAGGGACAGGGGGGAGACGAGCAGTACTTC.

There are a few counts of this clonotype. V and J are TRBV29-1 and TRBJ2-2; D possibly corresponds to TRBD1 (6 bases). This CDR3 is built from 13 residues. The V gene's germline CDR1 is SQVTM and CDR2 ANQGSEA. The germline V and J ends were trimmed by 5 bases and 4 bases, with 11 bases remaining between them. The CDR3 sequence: CSVTGLSTGELFF. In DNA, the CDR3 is TGCAGCGTTACAGGGCTCAGCACCGGGGAGCTGTTTTTT.

This CDR3 reads CASIPRHPGTRQYF. Written as DNA, the CDR3 is TGTGCCAGTATCCCTCGGCACCCTGGGACCCGGCAGTACTTC. This chain uses TRBV14 with TRBJ2-5; D is tentatively TRBD1 or TRBD2 (5 bases each). CDR1 and CDR2 (germline): SGHDN, FVKESK. V was clipped by 9 bases and J by 11 bases, with 25 bases between them. The CDR3 runs 14 residues.

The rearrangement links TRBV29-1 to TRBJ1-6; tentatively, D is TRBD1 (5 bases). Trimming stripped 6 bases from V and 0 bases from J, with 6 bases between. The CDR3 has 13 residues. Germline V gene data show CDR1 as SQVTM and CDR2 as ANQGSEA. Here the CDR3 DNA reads TGCAGCGTCAGGGACTCCTATAATTCACCCCTCCACTTT. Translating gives CSVRDSYNSPLHF.

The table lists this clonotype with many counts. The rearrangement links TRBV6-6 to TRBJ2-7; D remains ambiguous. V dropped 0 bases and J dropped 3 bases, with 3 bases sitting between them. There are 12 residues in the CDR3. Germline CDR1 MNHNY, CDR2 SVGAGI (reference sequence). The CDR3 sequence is CASSYSVYEQYF. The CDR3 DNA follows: TGTGCCAGCAGTTACTCGGTCTACGAGCAGTACTTC.

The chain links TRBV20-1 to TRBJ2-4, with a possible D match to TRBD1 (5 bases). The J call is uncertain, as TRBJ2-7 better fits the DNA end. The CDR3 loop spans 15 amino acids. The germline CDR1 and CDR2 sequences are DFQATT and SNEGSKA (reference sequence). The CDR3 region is CSARDRRGKWNEQYF. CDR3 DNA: TGCAGTGCTAGAGATAGAAGGGGCAAATGGAACGAGCAGTACTTC.

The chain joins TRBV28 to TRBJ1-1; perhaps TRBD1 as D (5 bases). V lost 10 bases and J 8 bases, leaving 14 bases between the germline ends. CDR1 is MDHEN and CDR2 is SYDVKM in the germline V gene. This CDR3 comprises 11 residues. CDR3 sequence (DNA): TGTGCCACCCAGGAGGGGCACGAAGCTTTCTTT. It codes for CATQEGHEAFF.

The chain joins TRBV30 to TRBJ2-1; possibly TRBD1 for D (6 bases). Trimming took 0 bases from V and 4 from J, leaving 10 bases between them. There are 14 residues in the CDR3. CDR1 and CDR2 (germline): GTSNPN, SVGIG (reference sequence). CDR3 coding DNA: TGTGCCTGGAGTGTATCAGGGGATTACAATGAGCAGTTCTTC. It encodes CAWSVSGDYNEQFF.

DNA of the CDR3: TGTGCCAGCAGCTCACCCGGGGGGAGCTATTCACCCCTCCACTTT. It specifies CASSSPGGSYSPLHF. J is TRBJ1-6 and V is TRBV3-1, with D maybe TRBD1 (5 bases). The CDR3 contains 15 residues. The germline V gene has CDR1 LGHDT and CDR2 YNNKEL (reference sequence). Trimming pared 5 bases from V and 8 bases from J, leaving 16 bases between.

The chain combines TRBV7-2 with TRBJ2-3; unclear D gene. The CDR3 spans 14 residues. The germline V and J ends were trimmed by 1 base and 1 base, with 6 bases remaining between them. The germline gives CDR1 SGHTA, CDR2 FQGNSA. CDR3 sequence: CASSLDYGTDTQYF. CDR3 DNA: TGTGCCAGCAGCTTAGATTATGGCACAGATACGCAGTATTTT.

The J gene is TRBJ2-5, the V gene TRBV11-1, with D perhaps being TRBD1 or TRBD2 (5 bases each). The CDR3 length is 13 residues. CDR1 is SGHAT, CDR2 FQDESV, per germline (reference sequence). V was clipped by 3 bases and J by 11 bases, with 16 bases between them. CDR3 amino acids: CASSFGAWGEQYF. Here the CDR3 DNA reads TGTGCCAGCAGCTTCGGGGCTTGGGGTGAGCAGTACTTC.

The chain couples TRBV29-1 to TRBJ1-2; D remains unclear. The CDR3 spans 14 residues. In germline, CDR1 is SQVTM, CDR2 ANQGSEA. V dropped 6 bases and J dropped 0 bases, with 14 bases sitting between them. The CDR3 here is CSVDFRNTNYGYTF. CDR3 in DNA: TGCAGCGTGGACTTCAGGAATACTAACTATGGCTACACCTTC.

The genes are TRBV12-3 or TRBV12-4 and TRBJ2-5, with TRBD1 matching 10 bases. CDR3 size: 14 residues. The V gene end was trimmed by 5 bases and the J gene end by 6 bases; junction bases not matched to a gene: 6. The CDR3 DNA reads TGTGCCAGCAGTCCGGACAGGGGGAAAAAGACCCAGTACTTC. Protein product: CASSPDRGKKTQYF.

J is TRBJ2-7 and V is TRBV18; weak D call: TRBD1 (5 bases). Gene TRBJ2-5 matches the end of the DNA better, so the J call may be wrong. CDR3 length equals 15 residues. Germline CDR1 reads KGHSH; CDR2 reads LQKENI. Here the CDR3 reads CASSRQGLRSETQYF. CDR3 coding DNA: TGTGCCAGCTCAAGGCAGGGTCTACGGTCGGAGACCCAGTACTTC.

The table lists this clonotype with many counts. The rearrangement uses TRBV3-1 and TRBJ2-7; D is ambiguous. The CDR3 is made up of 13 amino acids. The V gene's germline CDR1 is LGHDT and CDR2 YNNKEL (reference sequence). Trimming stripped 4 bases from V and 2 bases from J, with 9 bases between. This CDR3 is CASSLGETYEQYF. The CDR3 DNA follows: TGTGCCAGCAGCCTCGGAGAGACCTACGAGCAGTACTTC.

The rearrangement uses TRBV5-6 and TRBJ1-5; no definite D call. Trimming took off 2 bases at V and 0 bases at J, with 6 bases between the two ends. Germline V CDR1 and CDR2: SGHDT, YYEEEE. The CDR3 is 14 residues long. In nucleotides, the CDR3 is TGTGCCAGCAGCTTTGTGAATAGCAATCAGCCCCAGCATTTT. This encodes CASSFVNSNQPQHF.

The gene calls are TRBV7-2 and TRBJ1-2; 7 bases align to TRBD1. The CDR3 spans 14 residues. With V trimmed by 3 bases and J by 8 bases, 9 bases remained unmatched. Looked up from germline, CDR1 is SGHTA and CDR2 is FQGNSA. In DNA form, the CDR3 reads TGTGCCAGCAGCTTTAACAGGGGAGTTGAGGGCTACACCTTC. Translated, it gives CASSFNRGVEGYTF.

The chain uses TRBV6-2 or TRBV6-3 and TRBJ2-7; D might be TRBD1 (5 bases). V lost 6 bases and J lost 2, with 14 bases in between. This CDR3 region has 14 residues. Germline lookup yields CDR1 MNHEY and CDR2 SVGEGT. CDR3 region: CASSNGRGPYEQYF. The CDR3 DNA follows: TGTGCCAGCAGCAACGGAAGGGGCCCCTACGAGCAGTACTTC.

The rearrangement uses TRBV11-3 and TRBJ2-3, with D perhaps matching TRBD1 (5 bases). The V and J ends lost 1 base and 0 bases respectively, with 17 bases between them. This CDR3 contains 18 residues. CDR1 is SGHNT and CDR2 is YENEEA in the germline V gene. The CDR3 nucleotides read TGTGCCAGCAGCTTAGGGGGAATAGGGGTGAGGAGCACAGATACGCAGTATTTT. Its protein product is CASSLGGIGVRSTDTQYF.

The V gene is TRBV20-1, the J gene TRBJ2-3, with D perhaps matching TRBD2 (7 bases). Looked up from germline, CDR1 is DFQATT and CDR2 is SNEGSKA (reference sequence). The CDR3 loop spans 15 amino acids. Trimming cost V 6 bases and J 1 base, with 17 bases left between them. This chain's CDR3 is CSATFAGARTDTQYF. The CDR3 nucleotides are TGCAGTGCGACCTTCGCGGGGGCCCGCACAGATACGCAGTATTTT.

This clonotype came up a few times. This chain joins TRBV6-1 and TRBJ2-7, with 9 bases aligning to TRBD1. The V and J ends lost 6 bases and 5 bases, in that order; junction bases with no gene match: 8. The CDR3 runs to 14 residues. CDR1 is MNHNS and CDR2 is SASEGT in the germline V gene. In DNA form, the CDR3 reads TGTGCCAGCAGGCCGGGACAGGGAACGGACGAGCAGTACTTC. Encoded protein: CASRPGQGTDEQYF.

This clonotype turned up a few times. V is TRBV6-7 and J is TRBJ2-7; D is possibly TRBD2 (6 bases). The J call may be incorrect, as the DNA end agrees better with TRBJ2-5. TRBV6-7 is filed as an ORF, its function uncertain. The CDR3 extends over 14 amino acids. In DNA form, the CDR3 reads TGTGCCAGCAGTTACCGGACTACCAGGGAGACCCAGTACTTC. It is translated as CASSYRTTRETQYF.

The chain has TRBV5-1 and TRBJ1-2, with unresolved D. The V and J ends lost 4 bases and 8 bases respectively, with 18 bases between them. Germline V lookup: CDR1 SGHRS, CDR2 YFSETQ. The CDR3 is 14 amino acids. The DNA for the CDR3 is TGCGCCAGCAGCCCTGGAAGTGGGCAGTTAGGCTACACCTTC. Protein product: CASSPGSGQLGYTF.

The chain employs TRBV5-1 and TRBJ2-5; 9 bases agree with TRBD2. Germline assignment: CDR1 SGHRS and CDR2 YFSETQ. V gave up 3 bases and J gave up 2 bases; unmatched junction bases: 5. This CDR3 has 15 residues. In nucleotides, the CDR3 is TGCGCCAGCAGCTGGCTAGCGGGGCATCAAGAGACCCAGTACTTC. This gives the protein CASSWLAGHQETQYF.

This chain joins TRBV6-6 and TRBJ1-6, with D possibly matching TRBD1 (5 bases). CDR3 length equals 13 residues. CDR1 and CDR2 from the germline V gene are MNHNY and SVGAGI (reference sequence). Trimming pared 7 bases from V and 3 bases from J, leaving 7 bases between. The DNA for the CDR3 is TGTGCCAGCACGGGGGACTATAATTCACCCCTCCACTTT. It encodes CASTGDYNSPLHF.

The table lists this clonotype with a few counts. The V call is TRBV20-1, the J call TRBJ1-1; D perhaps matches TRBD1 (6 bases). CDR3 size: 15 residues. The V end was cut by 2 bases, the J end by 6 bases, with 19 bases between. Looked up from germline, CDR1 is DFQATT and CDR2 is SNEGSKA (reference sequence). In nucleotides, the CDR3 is TGCAGTGCTAGACCCCCCCAGGGACAATTCCCTGAAGCTTTCTTT. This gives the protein CSARPPQGQFPEAFF.